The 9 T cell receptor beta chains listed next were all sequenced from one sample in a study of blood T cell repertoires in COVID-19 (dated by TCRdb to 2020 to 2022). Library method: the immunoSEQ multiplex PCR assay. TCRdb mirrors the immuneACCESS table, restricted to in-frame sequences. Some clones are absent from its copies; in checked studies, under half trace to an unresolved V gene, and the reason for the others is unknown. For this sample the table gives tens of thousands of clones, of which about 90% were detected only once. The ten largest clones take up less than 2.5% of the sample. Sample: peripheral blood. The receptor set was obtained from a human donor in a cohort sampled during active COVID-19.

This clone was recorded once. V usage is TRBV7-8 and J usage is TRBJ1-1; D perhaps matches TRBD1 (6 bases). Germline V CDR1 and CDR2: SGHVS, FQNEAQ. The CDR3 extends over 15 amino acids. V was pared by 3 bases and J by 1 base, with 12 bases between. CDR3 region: CASSLAGVRNTEAFF. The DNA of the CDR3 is TGTGCCAGCAGCTTGGCAGGGGTCAGGAACACTGAAGCTTTCTTT. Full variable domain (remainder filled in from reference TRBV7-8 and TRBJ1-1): GAGVSQSPRYKVAKRGQDVALRCDPISGHVSLFWYQQALGQGPEFLTYFQNEAQLDKSGLPSDRFFAERPEGSVSTLKIQRTQQEDSAVYLCASSLAGVRNTEAFFGQGTRLTVV.

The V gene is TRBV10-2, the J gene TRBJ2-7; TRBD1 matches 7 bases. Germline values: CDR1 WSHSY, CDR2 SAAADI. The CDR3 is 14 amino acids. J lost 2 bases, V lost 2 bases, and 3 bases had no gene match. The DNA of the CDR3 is TGCGCCAGCAGTGAGGGGACAGCTCCCTACGAGCAGTACTTC. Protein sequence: CASSEGTAPYEQYF.

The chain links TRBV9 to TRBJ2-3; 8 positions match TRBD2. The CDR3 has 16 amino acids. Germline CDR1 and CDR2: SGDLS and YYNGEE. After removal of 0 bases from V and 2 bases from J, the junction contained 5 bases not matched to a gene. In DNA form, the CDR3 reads TGTGCCAGCAGCGTAGGGGTTAGCGGGGACACAGATACGCAGTATTTT. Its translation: CASSVGVSGDTDTQYF.

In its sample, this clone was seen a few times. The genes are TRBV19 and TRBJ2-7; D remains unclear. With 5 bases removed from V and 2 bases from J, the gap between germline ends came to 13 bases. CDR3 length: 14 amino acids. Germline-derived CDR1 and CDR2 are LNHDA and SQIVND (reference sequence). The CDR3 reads CASSSWSAAYEQYF. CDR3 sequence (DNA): TGTGCCAGTAGTTCTTGGAGCGCCGCCTACGAGCAGTACTTC.

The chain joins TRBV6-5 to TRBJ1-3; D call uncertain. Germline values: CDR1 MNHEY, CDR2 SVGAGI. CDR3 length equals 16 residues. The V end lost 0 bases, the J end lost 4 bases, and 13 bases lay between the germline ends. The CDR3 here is CASSYSNQPTGNTIYF. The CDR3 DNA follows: TGTGCCAGCAGTTACTCGAATCAACCGACAGGAAACACCATATATTTT.

CDR3 coding DNA: TGTGCCAGCGGACCTACAGGGGGTGGGAAGCCCCAGCATTTT. Its translation: CASGPTGGGKPQHF. The chain links TRBV19 to TRBJ1-5, with 8 bases identical to TRBD1. V shed 9 bases, J shed 8 bases, and the junction held 12 bases outside the gene matches. The CDR3 runs to 14 residues. Germline V CDR1 and CDR2: LNHDA, SQIVND (reference sequence).

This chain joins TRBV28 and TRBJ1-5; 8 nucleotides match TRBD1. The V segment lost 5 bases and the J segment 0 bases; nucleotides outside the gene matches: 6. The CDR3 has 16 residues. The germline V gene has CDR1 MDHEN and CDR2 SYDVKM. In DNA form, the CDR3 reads TGTGCCAGCAGTGGACAGGGAGTCTATAGCAATCAGCCCCAGCATTTT. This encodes CASSGQGVYSNQPQHF. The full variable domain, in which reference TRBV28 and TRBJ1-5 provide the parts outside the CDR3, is DVKVTQSSRYLVKRTGEKVFLECVQDMDHENMFWYRQDPGLGLRLIYFSYDVKMKEKGDIPEGYSVSREKKERFSLILESASTNQTSMYLCASSGQGVYSNQPQHFGDGTRLSIL.

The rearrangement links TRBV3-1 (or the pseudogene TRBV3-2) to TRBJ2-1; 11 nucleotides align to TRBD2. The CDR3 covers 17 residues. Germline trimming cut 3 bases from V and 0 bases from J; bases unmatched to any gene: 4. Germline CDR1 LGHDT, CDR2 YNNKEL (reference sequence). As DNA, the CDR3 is TGTGCCAGCAGCCACATAGCGGGAGGGCTCTCCTACAATGAGCAGTTCTTC. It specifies CASSHIAGGLSYNEQFF.

The CDR3 DNA sequence: TGTGCCAGCAGCCAAAGGGGACAGGTGCAGTACTTC. Protein: CASSQRGQVQYF. The chain uses TRBV3-1 (or the pseudogene TRBV3-2) and TRBJ2-7; 8 bases are shared with TRBD1. The CDR3 loop spans 12 amino acids. Per the germline V gene, CDR1 is LGHDT and CDR2 is YNNKEL (reference sequence). V gave up 2 bases and J gave up 9 bases; unmatched junction bases: 3.